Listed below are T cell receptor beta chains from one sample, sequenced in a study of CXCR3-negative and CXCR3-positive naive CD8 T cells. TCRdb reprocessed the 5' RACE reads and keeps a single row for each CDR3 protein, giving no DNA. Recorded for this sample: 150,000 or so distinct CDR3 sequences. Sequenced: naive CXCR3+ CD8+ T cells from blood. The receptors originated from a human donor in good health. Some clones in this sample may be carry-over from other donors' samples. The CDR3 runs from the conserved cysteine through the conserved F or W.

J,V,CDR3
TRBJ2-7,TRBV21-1,CASPGLADAYEQYF
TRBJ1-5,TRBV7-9,CASSEGAEGNQPQHF
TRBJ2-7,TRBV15,CATSRGEAGQGTDEQYF
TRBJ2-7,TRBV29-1,CSVEDLFGNIAGEQYF
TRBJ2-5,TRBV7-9,CASSLVLAVQETQYF
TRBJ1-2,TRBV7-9,CASSSALAGTPGVGYTF
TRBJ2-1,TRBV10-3,CAIRDSGSVLPPNEQFF
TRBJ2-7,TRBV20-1,CSARDRDGLTYEQYF
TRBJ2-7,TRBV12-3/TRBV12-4,CASSLMGGGYSIEQYF
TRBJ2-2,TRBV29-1,CSVEQTNTGELFF
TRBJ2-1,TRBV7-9,CASTPTVRSNNEQFF
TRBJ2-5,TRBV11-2,CASSLGAVEETQYF
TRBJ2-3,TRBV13,CASSPGQEAIPHTDTQYF
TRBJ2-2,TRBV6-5,CASSYQAAGPNTGELFF
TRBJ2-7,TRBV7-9,CASSLEEKGAQGISTEQYF
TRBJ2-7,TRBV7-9,CASSPWTGTEQYF
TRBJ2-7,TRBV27,CASSLLGTSGVNYEQYF